The rows below give T cell receptor beta chains drawn from one sample of a study of blood T cell repertoires in COVID-19. Repertoires were generated with immunoSEQ multiplex PCR, while TCRdb's copy carries only in-frame clones and drops some. The table shows hundreds of thousands of clones, with roughly 89% occurring only once. The sample was peripheral blood. These TCRs come from a man aged 18 to 29 with COVID-19, enrolled during active disease. Each CDR3 is given with its conserved first and last residue. D genes are given only for firm matches. The size field is filled for only some rows; it gives once, few, many or a size class.

d_call,j_call,v_call,clone_size,cdr3_aa,cdr3_nt
NA,TRBJ1-2,TRBV6-6,NA,CASSPDRANYGYTF,TGTGCCAGCAGTCCCGACAGAGCTAACTATGGCTACACCTTC
TRBD2,TRBJ2-1,TRBV19,NA,CASSSGTSGYNEQFF,TGTGCCAGTAGTTCCGGGACTAGCGGGTACAATGAGCAGTTCTTC
TRBD1,TRBJ1-1,TRBV7-8,NA,CASSLAGGIEAFF,TGTGCCAGCAGCTTAGCAGGGGGCATTGAAGCTTTCTTT
NA,TRBJ2-7,TRBV30,NA,CAWMPSGYEQYF,TGTGCCTGGATGCCCTCGGGATACGAGCAGTACTTC
NA,TRBJ2-5,TRBV20-1,NA,CSVERETQYF,TGCAGTGTAGAGAGAGAGACCCAGTACTTC
TRBD2,TRBJ2-1,TRBV7-2,few,CASSLEGTSGWSYNEQFF,TGTGCCAGCAGCTTAGAGGGGACTAGCGGGTGGTCCTACAATGAGCAGTTCTTC
NA,TRBJ2-1,TRBV3-1/TRBV3-2,NA,CASSQDLRHEQFF,TGTGCCAGCAGCCAAGACTTGAGGCATGAGCAGTTCTTC
NA,TRBJ2-7,TRBV5-4,NA,CASSYAGATYEQYF,TGTGCCAGCAGCTACGCGGGGGCAACCTACGAGCAGTACTTC
TRBD2,TRBJ2-1,TRBV5-4,NA,CASSEGTSGWNEQFF,TGTGCCAGCAGCGAAGGGACTAGCGGATGGAATGAGCAGTTCTTC
TRBD2,TRBJ2-7,TRBV27,NA,CASRRGWGGARLAGGQEQYF,TGTGCCAGCAGGCGGGGGTGGGGGGGTGCGCGACTAGCGGGAGGGCAGGAGCAGTACTTC
NA,TRBJ1-5,TRBV9,NA,CASSVGKGDQPQHF,TGTGCCAGCAGCGTAGGTAAAGGGGATCAGCCCCAGCATTTT
TRBD2,TRBJ2-5,TRBV7-9,NA,CASSTGAGVSETQYF,TGTGCCAGCAGCACCGGGGCGGGGGTGTCCGAGACCCAGTACTTC
TRBD1,TRBJ2-7,TRBV5-1,NA,CASSLGQGAAYEQYF,TGCGCCAGCAGCTTGGGACAGGGGGCGGCCTACGAGCAGTACTTC
NA,TRBJ1-3,TRBV5-1,NA,CASSLAGSSGNTIYF,TGCGCCAGCAGCTTGGCCGGTAGCTCTGGAAACACCATATATTTT
NA,TRBJ2-3,TRBV9,NA,CASSVDSPGGTDTQYF,TGTGCCAGCAGCGTGGACAGCCCTGGCGGCACAGATACGCAGTATTTT
NA,TRBJ1-2,TRBV5-6,NA,CASSVLTGFNYGYTF,TGTGCCAGCAGCGTTTTAACAGGATTTAACTATGGCTACACCTTC
NA,TRBJ1-1,TRBV5-4,NA,CASSPDTAGFSGTEAFF,TGTGCCAGCAGCCCCGATACCGCAGGGTTCTCGGGCACTGAAGCTTTCTTT
NA,TRBJ1-3,TRBV6-5,NA,CASSDPGAGNTIYF,TGTGCCAGCAGCGACCCAGGGGCGGGAAACACCATATATTTT
NA,TRBJ2-7,TRBV4-2,once,CASSRAAGPDEQYF,TGTGCCAGCAGCCGCGCGGCAGGGCCTGACGAGCAGTACTTC
TRBD2,TRBJ2-1,TRBV27,once,CASSLSAGTSYNEQFF,TGTGCCAGCAGTTTATCTGCCGGGACTAGCTACAATGAGCAGTTCTTC
NA,TRBJ2-7,TRBV30,NA,CAWSAVGAYEQYF,TGTGCCTGGAGTGCCGTCGGAGCCTACGAGCAGTACTTC
NA,TRBJ2-7,TRBV25-1,NA,CASSEIGGAYEQYF,TGTGCCAGCAGTGAAATTGGAGGGGCCTACGAGCAGTACTTC
NA,TRBJ1-2,TRBV10-3,NA,CAISEQGLYGYTF,TGTGCCATCAGTGAGCAGGGCCTCTATGGCTACACCTTC
NA,TRBJ2-7,TRBV3-1/TRBV3-2,few,CASSQARGSEQYF,TGTGCCAGCAGCCAAGCTCGCGGGTCCGAGCAGTACTTC
TRBD2,TRBJ2-7,TRBV5-6,NA,CASSPRASSGRGEQYF,TGTGCCAGCAGCCCAAGGGCGTCTAGCGGGAGAGGGGAGCAGTACTTC
TRBD1,TRBJ1-6,TRBV5-1,NA,CASSLVQGVSSPLHF,TGCGCCAGCAGCTTGGTTCAGGGGGTATCGAGTCCCCTCCACTTT
NA,TRBJ2-3,TRBV6-1,NA,CASSEIAGPLDTQYF,TGTGCCAGCAGTGAAATTGCGGGGCCCTTGGATACGCAGTATTTT
NA,TRBJ2-2,TRBV28,NA,CASSLGGRPNTGELFF,TGTGCCAGCAGTTTAGGGGGCCGGCCGAACACCGGGGAGCTGTTTTTT
NA,TRBJ2-1,TRBV24-1,NA,CATSAVNEQFF,TGTGCCACCAGTGCGGTAAATGAGCAGTTCTTC
TRBD1,TRBJ1-3,TRBV18,NA,CASSPGQGDTIYF,TGTGCCAGCTCACCCGGACAGGGAGACACCATATATTTT
NA,TRBJ2-5,TRBV5-4,NA,CASSGGGGWETQYF,TGTGCCAGCAGCGGCGGCGGGGGCTGGGAGACCCAGTACTTC
NA,TRBJ2-1,TRBV21-1,NA,CASSSSGCRHEQFF,TGTGCCAGCAGCAGTAGCGGATGTAGGCATGAGCAGTTCTTC
TRBD2,TRBJ2-7,TRBV4-2,NA,CASSQEKVRGAYVQYF,TGTGCCAGCAGCCAAGAGAAGGTGCGGGGGGCCTACGTGCAGTACTTC
TRBD1,TRBJ2-2,TRBV6-6,NA,CASSFRQGSTGELFF,TGTGCCAGCAGCTTTCGACAGGGAAGCACCGGGGAGCTGTTTTTT
NA,TRBJ1-2,TRBV6-2/TRBV6-3,NA,CASRYLTDSIYGYTF,TGTGCCAGCAGATACCTGACAGATAGCATCTATGGCTACACCTTC
NA,TRBJ2-7,TRBV6-5,NA,CASRLEGVSYEQYF,TGTGCCAGCAGATTAGAGGGGGTGTCCTACGAGCAGTACTTC
TRBD2,TRBJ2-3,TRBV10-1,NA,CASSESREGGTDTQYF,TGCGCCAGCAGTGAGTCGAGGGAGGGTGGGACAGATACGCAGTATTTT
NA,TRBJ2-2,TRBV25-1,NA,CASSQVSSTGELFF,TGTGCCAGCAGTCAAGTTTCGAGCACCGGGGAGCTGTTTTTT
TRBD1,TRBJ1-2,TRBV24-1,NA,CATSDQGTVSPYGYTF,TGTGCCACCAGTGATCAGGGGACAGTATCGCCCTATGGCTACACCTTC
TRBD1,TRBJ2-2,TRBV11-3,NA,CASSFKVTGAPNNTGELFF,TGTGCCAGCAGCTTTAAAGTCACAGGGGCTCCTAATAACACCGGGGAGCTGTTTTTT
TRBD2,TRBJ2-1,TRBV5-1,NA,CASSSTPGLAANEQFF,TGCGCCAGCAGTTCAACCCCGGGACTAGCGGCCAATGAGCAGTTCTTC
NA,TRBJ2-2,TRBV7-6,NA,CASSLSVNTGELFF,TGTGCCAGCAGCCTCAGTGTAAACACCGGGGAGCTGTTTTTT
TRBD2,TRBJ2-1,TRBV24-1,NA,CATSGTSGNHNEQFF,TGTGCCACCAGTGGGACTAGCGGGAACCACAATGAGCAGTTCTTC
TRBD1,TRBJ2-2,TRBV6-5,NA,CASSRDRSNTGELFF,TGTGCCAGCAGTAGGGACAGATCGAACACCGGGGAGCTGTTTTTT
NA,TRBJ2-3,TRBV30,NA,CACRMAGSPDTQYF,TGTGCCTGCCGTATGGCGGGATCCCCAGATACGCAGTATTTT
TRBD1,TRBJ2-2,TRBV5-8,NA,CASSSGQGNTGELFF,TGTGCCAGCAGCTCAGGACAGGGAAACACCGGGGAGCTGTTTTTT
TRBD1,TRBJ2-1,TRBV19,NA,CASRVSGGGFSYNEQFF,TGTGCCAGTAGGGTGTCAGGGGGCGGATTCTCCTACAATGAGCAGTTCTTC
NA,TRBJ2-2,TRBV5-1,NA,CASSLEGGTGELFF,TGCGCCAGCAGCTTGGAGGGAGGCACCGGGGAGCTGTTTTTT
NA,TRBJ1-1,TRBV7-9,NA,CASSGSLDTEAFF,TGTGCCAGTTCGGGGTCTCTGGACACTGAAGCTTTCTTT
NA,TRBJ1-3,TRBV5-5,NA,CASSLEWASGNTIYF,TGTGCCAGCAGCTTGGAGTGGGCCTCTGGAAACACCATATATTTT
NA,TRBJ1-6,TRBV3-1/TRBV3-2,NA,CASSQDGGLNSPLHF,TGTGCCAGCAGCCAAGACGGTGGTCTAAATTCACCCCTCCACTTT
NA,TRBJ2-6,TRBV11-3,NA,CASSSPGEAGANVLTF,TGTGCCAGCAGCTCACCGGGGGAAGCTGGGGCCAACGTCCTGACTTTC
TRBD2,TRBJ2-1,TRBV24-1,NA,CATSPGLPGYNEQFF,TGTGCCACCAGTCCGGGACTACCCGGCTACAATGAGCAGTTCTTC
NA,TRBJ2-5,TRBV2,once,CASLRRGQETQYF,TGTGCCAGCCTGCGCAGGGGCCAAGAGACCCAGTACTTC
TRBD1,TRBJ1-1,TRBV18,NA,CASSPQGANTEAFF,TGTGCCAGCTCCCCACAGGGGGCGAACACTGAAGCTTTCTTT